A single T cell receptor beta chain is shown here with its context. Its antigen is as yet unknown. This sample was included in a study of cytomegalovirus exposure and HLA in healthy donors. Germline assignment: CDR1 MNHNS and CDR2 SASEGT. V shed 7 bases and J shed 3 bases, with 13 bases lying between them. The CDR3 runs to 14 residues. Amplification used 60 Vbeta primers and 13 Jbeta primers. As originally analysed: Unique TCR beta chains totaled roughly 79 million in a later count, with roughly 12 million of them shared. TCRdb's table, derived via immunoSEQ multiplex PCR, lists solely in-frame clones and lacks some. V, J and clone size are those of that table, while D and trimming were read from the DNA. Found here are roughly 100,000 clones, more than 65% of them singletons; the top ten hold 9% to 12%. Study-level points and caveats: The authors later found most CMV-associated TCR beta chains appeared HLA-restricted.

The sequence was obtained from a woman younger than 30 in good health and CMV-seropositive. The gene calls are TRBV6-1 and TRBJ2-4; possible D gene TRBD1, 5 bases. The source material was PBMCs. CDR3 DNA: TGTGCCAGCACCCTGGGTGACAGCAAAAACATTCAGTACTTC. It specifies CASTLGDSKNIQYF.